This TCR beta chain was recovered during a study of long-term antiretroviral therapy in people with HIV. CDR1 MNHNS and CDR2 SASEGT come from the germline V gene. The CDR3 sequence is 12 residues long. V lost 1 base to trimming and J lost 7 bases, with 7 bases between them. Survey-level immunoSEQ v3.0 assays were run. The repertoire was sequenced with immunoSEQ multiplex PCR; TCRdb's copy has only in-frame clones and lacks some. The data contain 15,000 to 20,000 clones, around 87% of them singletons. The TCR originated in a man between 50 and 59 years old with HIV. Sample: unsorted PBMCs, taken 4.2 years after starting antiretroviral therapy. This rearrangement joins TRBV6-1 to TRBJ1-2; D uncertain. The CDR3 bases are TGTGCCAGCAGTGAAGATAAGCGTGGCTACACCTTC. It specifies CASSEDKRGYTF.